The sequence of this T cell receptor beta chain was determined in a study of T cells after yellow fever vaccination. Across the study: Those fractions that held only low numbers of cells were prepared using the SMART-Seq v4 Ultra Low Input RNA kit.

V dropped 3 bases and J dropped 0; count of bases not matched to a gene: 4. The CDR3 spans 14 residues. Germline CDR1 SQVTM, CDR2 ANQGSEA. For TCR, cDNA came from 5'RACE template switching, which added a universal primer site and UMIs. TCRdb processed the 5' RACE reads anew with MiXCR; each CDR3 protein has one entry. Seen here are about 25,000 distinct CDR3 sequences, 3.4% observed once, and the top ten hold approximately 0.89%. Within the sample, this clonotype is medium-sized. This sequence joins TRBV29-1 and TRBJ2-5; 7 nucleotides match TRBD1. The sequencing used PBMCs, either bulk or a sorted T-cell subset (CD4+, CD8+, memory, or dextramer-sorted; not recorded which), collected approximately 47 days after the first yellow fever vaccination. The sequence came from a man aged 18 to 30 who received the YFV17D yellow fever vaccine. The CDR3 protein is CSVEMTGHQETQYF. CDR3 nucleotide sequence: TGCAGCGTTGAGATGACAGGGCACCAAGAGACCCAGTACTTC.